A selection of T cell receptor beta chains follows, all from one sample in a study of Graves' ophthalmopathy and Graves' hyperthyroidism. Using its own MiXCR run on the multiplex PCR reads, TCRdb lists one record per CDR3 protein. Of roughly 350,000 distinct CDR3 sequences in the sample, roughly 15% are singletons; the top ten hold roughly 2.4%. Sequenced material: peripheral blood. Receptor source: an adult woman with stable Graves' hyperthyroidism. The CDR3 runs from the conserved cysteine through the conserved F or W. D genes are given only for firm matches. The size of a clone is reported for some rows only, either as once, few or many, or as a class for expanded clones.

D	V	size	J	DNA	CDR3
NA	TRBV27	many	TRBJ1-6	TGTGCCAGCAGTTTATTCAGGTCTCCTTCACCCCTCCACTTT	CASSLFRSPSPLHF
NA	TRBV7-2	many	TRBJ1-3	TGTGCCAGCAGCTTAAGACCGGGGAGCTCTGGAAACACCATATATTTT	CASSLRPGSSGNTIYF
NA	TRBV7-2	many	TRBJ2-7	TGTGCCAGCAGCTTAGCTGTACAGGGTCGAATCTACGAGCAGTACTTC	CASSLAVQGRIYEQYF
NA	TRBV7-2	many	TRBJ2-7	TGTGCCAGCTCAAACCAGGGAGGCCCCTACGAGCAGTACTTC	CASSNQGGPYEQYF
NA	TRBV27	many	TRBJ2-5	TGTGCCAGCAGTTTAAGGACTGACCGTGCGGAGACCCAGTACTTC	CASSLRTDRAETQYF
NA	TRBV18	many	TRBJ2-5	TGTGCCAGCTCACCGGGACCTAGGGGCCAAGAGACCCAGTACTTC	CASSPGPRGQETQYF
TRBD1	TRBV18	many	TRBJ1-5	TGTGCCAGCTCACCCGGGACAGGGGAACAGCCCCAGCATTTT	CASSPGTGEQPQHF
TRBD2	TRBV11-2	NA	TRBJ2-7	TGTGCCAGCAGGTTCACGCCGGGACTAGCGTCGTACGAGCAGTACTTC	CASRFTPGLASYEQYF
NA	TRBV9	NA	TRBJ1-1	TGTGCCAGCAGCGTAGGAGGGGAGGGAGCTGAAGCTTTCTTT	CASSVGGEGAEAFF
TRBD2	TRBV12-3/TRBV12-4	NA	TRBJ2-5	TGTGCCAGCACCCCGGGAGGGGGAGAGACCCAGTACTTC	CASTPGGGETQYF
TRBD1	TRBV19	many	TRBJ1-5	TGTGCCAGTAGTACCTGGACAGGGCCCATGTTTCAGCCCCAGCATTTT	CASSTWTGPMFQPQHF
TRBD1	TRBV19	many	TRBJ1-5	TGTGCCAGTTCCGGGACAGGGCTCAATCAGCCCCAGCATTTT	CASSGTGLNQPQHF
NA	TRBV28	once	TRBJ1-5	TGTGCCAGCAGTTTATCAGGCTTCTCTCTCAATCAGCCCCAGCATTTT	CASSLSGFSLNQPQHF
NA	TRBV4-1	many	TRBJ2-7	TGCGCCAGCAGCCAAGTGTTCCTCTCCTACGAGCAGTACTTC	CASSQVFLSYEQYF
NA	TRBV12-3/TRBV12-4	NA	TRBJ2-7	TGTGCCAGCAGTTCCATACGGGAAAGCGAGCAGTACTTC	CASSSIRESEQYF
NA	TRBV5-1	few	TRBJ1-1	TGCGCCAGCAGCTTGGCCGTGGGTAAGAACACTGAAGCTTTCTTT	CASSLAVGKNTEAFF
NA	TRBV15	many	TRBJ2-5	TGTGCCACCAGCAGAGGAGGACAGGCCGGAGGGGAGACCCAGTACTTC	CATSRGGQAGGETQYF
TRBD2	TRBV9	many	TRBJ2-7	TGTGCCAGCAGCGTAGAGGCGGGAGGGCCTCGGGAGCAGTACTTC	CASSVEAGGPREQYF
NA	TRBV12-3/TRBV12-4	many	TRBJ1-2	TGTGCCAGCAGTTTAGCGAACCCAGGGCATGGCTACACCTTC	CASSLANPGHGYTF
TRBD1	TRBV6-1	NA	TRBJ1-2	TGTGCCAGCACTAGATTCCAGGGGGAATATGGCTACACCTTC	CASTRFQGEYGYTF
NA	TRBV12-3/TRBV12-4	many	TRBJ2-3	TGTGCCAGCAGTTTACGTCTTTTGAGGGATACGCAATATTTT	CASSLRLLRDTQYF
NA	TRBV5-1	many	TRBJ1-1	TGCGCCAGCAGCATGACAGGACCTGAAGCTTTCTTT	CASSMTGPEAFF
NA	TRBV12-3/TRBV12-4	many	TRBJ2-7	TGTGCCAGCAGTTTTTCCCGGGACGCGGGCGAGCAGTACTTC	CASSFSRDAGEQYF
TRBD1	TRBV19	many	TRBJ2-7	TGTGCCAGTAGTATTGGGGCGCGACAGGGCTACGAGCAGTACTTC	CASSIGARQGYEQYF
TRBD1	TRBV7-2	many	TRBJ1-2	TGTGCCAGCAGCACCCACAGGGGTCATGGCTACACCTTC	CASSTHRGHGYTF
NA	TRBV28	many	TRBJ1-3	TGTGCCAGCATGGGAAACCTTAGGGGGGACACCATATATTTT	CASMGNLRGDTIYF
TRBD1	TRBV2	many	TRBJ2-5	TGTGCCAGCAGTGACGGGACAGGGGAAGAGACCCAGTACTTC	CASSDGTGEETQYF
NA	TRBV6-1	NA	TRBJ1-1	TGTGCCTTCAAAACGGGCAGGTCTAACACTGAAGCTTTCTTT	CAFKTGRSNTEAFF
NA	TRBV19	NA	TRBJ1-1	TGTGCCAGTCGTATAGCGCTGAACACTGAAGCTTTCTTT	CASRIALNTEAFF
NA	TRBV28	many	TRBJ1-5	TGTGCCACTTTTAGCGCAGCGTTATCCAGGCCAGTAAATCAGCCCCAGCATTTT	CATFSAALSRPVNQPQHF
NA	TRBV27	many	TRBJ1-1	TGTGCCAGCAGATCTGGACAGTCTTTGAACACTGAAGCTTTCTTT	CASRSGQSLNTEAFF
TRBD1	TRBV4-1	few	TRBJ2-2	TGCGCCAGCAGCCAAGACGCCACAGGGGGCTTTACCGGGGAGCTGTTTTTT	CASSQDATGGFTGELFF
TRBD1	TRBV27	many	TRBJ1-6	TGTGCCAGCAGGAAGAGACAGGGGGGAACCTATAATTCACCCCTCCACTTT	CASRKRQGGTYNSPLHF
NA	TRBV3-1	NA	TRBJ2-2	TGTGCCGCCCGGGGCTTTACCGGGGAGCTGTGTTTT	CAARGFTGELCF
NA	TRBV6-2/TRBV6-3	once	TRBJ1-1	TGTGCCAGCAGCTTGGGACCGCAAGCTTTCTTT	CASSLGPQAFF
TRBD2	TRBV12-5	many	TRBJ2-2	TGTGCTAGTGGTCCCGGACTAGCGGTGAACACCGGGGAGCTGTTTTTT	CASGPGLAVNTGELFF
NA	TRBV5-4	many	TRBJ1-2	TGTGCCAGCAGCTTGGGACCTTTGGGGAACTATGGCTACACCTTC	CASSLGPLGNYGYTF
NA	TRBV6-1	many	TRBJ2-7	TGTGCCAGCAGGCGGGATCCTGGCTCCTACGAGCAGTACTTC	CASRRDPGSYEQYF
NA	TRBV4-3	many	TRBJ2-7	TGCGCCAGCAGCCAATCTGCAGGGTATTCCTACGAGCAGTACTTC	CASSQSAGYSYEQYF
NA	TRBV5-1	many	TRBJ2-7	TGCGCCAGCAGCGACGTACAGGGACGCTACGAGCAGTACTTC	CASSDVQGRYEQYF
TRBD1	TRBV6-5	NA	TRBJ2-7	TGTGCCAGCAGTTCCGTACAGGGGGCCTACGAGCAGTACTTC	CASSSVQGAYEQYF
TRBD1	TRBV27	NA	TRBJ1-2	TGTGCCAGCAAGAGGGACAGCCTCTATGGCTACACCTTC	CASKRDSLYGYTF
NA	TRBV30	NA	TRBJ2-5	TGTGCCTGGAGTGTCGGGCAGGGCCAAGAGACCCAGTACTTC	CAWSVGQGQETQYF
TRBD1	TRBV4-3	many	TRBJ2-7	TGCGCCAGCAGCCAAGATTGGGCAGGGGGATACGAGCAGTACTTC	CASSQDWAGGYEQYF
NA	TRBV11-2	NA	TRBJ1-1	TGTGCCAGCAGCTTAGATACCCTTCCCCAAGACAACACTGAAGCTTTCTTT	CASSLDTLPQDNTEAFF
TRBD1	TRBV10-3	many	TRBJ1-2	TGTGCCATCAGTGAGTCTACATCGACAGGGCGGGATGGCTACACCTTC	CAISESTSTGRDGYTF
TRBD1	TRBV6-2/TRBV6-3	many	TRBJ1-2	TGTGCCAGCAGTACCGACAGGGTCGGCTATGGCTACACCTTC	CASSTDRVGYGYTF
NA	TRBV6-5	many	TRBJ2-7	TGTGCCAGCAGCTACGAGGGCAGGGGAAGGGACGAGCAGTACTTC	CASSYEGRGRDEQYF
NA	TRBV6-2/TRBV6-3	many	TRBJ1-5	TGTGCCAGCAGTTACATAAGGGTTGGCAATCAGCCCCAGCATTTT	CASSYIRVGNQPQHF
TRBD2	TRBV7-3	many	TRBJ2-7	TGTGCCAGCAGCCTAGCGGGAGGGCCTCCCCACGAGCAGTACTTC	CASSLAGGPPHEQYF
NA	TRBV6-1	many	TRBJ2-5	TGTGCCAGCAGTGAAGCGCATTATGGCAGGGTTGATATAGAGACCCAGTACTTC	CASSEAHYGRVDIETQYF
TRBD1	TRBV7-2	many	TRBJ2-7	TGTGCCAGCAGCCCCGGACAGGCCTCCTACGAGCAGTACTTC	CASSPGQASYEQYF
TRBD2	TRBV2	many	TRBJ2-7	TGTGCCACCGGGGGGACCAAGTGGGGGCAGTACTTC	CATGGTKWGQYF
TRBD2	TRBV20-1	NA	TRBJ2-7	TGCAGTGCTAGAGATCGCGATAGCGGGGACTCCTACGAGCAGTACTTC	CSARDRDSGDSYEQYF
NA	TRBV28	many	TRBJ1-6	TGTGCCAGCAGTGCAGGTTATTCACCCCTCCACTTT	CASSAGYSPLHF